Listed below are T cell receptor beta chains from one sample, sequenced in a study of glioma-infiltrating T cells. In TCRdb, the multiplex PCR reads were re-called with MiXCR into one record per CDR3 protein. The sample records about 190,000 distinct CDR3 sequences, 32% being singletons. The specimen was glioma tissue, nonneoplastic brain tissue, or PBMCs (not recorded which). These receptors were taken from a human donor with low-grade glioma or glioblastoma, undergoing nonglioma brain surgery, or in good health (not recorded which). The CDR3 runs from the conserved cysteine through the conserved F or W.

v_gene: TRBV24-1; CDR3aa: CATSDQGQGRAAFF
v_gene: TRBV14; CDR3aa: CASRIEGFNTEAFF
v_gene: TRBV19; CDR3aa: CASSLWISGRDYNEQFF
v_gene: TRBV19; CDR3aa: CASRGQQETQYF
v_gene: TRBV10-3; CDR3aa: CAISEGTSGTNEQFF
v_gene: TRBV7-6; CDR3aa: CASSLRPPGTGLTGELFF
v_gene: TRBV3-1; CDR3aa: CASSRTEYEQYF
v_gene: TRBV6-1; CDR3aa: CASRNQGTENIQYF
v_gene: TRBV2; CDR3aa: CASSDPPTPEFF
v_gene: TRBV9; CDR3aa: CASVGQGTSTDTQYF
v_gene: TRBV24-1; CDR3aa: CATMSSESTDTQYF
v_gene: TRBV11-2; CDR3aa: CASSLGPGQGYEQYF
v_gene: TRBV19; CDR3aa: CASSIIHSSGANVLTF